This paragraph reports one TCR beta chain. Its specificity is unknown. Measured with immunoSEQ multiplex PCR; TCRdb has only the in-frame clones, and not every one. The profile shows some 110,000 clones, about 92% of them singletons. With 6 bases removed from V and 7 bases from J, the gap between germline ends came to 10 bases. The CDR3 loop spans 12 amino acids. CDR1 and CDR2 from the germline V gene are MDHEN and SYDVKM. The data belong to a study of graft-versus-host responses after intestinal transplantation. Study details: Each recipient received anti-thymocyte globulin induction, then tacrolimus and steroids for 3 to 4 years.

The gene calls are TRBV28 and TRBJ2-1, with D hard to call. Sequencing was performed on unstimulated CD8+ T cells sorted from spleen or lymph node cells, taken before transplant. The sequence was collected from a human donor who was the organ donor for an intestinal transplant. The CDR3 DNA is TGTGCCAGCAGCTCTAACAGAAATGAGCAGTTCTTC. The encoded protein is CASSSNRNEQFF.